The entry below describes one TCR beta chain. This entry belongs to a study of chemoradiotherapy in HPV16-positive cancers. Across the study: Candidate HPV-specific clones and shared TCR motifs came from two HPV16-positive patients.

Repertoires were generated with immunoSEQ multiplex PCR, while TCRdb's copy carries only in-frame clones and drops some. The sample lists 20,000 to 25,000 clones; 92% were seen once. Material: blood, obtained from a patient who underwent chemoradiotherapy. This sequence originates from a human donor with HPV-associated anogenital cancer.

CDR3 loop: CSAPSPWGTEAFF. The CDR3, as DNA: TGCAGCGCTCCCTCGCCCTGGGGGACTGAAGCTTTCTTT. This rearrangement joins TRBV29-1 to TRBJ1-1; D is perhaps TRBD1 (5 bases). This CDR3 region has 13 residues. From germline, CDR1 is SQVTM and CDR2 ANQGSEA. V was trimmed by 7 bases and J by 5 bases, leaving 17 bases between them.